These T cell receptor beta chains were read from a single sample in a study of T cells in narcolepsy. The protocol was immunoSEQ multiplex PCR, while the TCRdb copy is restricted to in-frame clones and leaves out a portion. In the table there are about 33,000 clones, about 90% of which are singletons. Sample: CD45RA- memory CD4+ T cells from PBMCs. Receptors were obtained from a human donor with narcolepsy. Each CDR3 is given without its conserved first and last residue.

J gene: TRBJ2-5; V gene: TRBV5-4; CDR3 protein: ASRRVAGPQETQY
J gene: TRBJ2-1; V gene: TRBV11-3; CDR3 protein: ASSRRQGLASSYNEQF
J gene: TRBJ2-6; V gene: TRBV2; CDR3 protein: ASSELGGAYSGANVLT
J gene: TRBJ1-5; V gene: TRBV19; CDR3 protein: ASSINGGHNQPQH
J gene: TRBJ1-4; V gene: TRBV15; CDR3 protein: ATSRPRDTGEKLF
J gene: TRBJ2-1; V gene: TRBV7-9; CDR3 protein: ASSFREGAANEQF
J gene: TRBJ2-6; V gene: TRBV6-1; CDR3 protein: ASRPTSGANVLT
J gene: TRBJ1-1; V gene: TRBV5-5; CDR3 protein: ASSYSTGANTEAF
J gene: TRBJ1-3; V gene: TRBV11-3; CDR3 protein: ASSPTGGAGGNTIY
J gene: TRBJ1-2; V gene: TRBV6-1; CDR3 protein: ASSEMGGQNYGYT
J gene: -; V gene: TRBV20-1; CDR3 protein: SASAPYEQY
J gene: TRBJ2-7; V gene: TRBV14; CDR3 protein: ASSLQGYEQY
J gene: TRBJ1-5; V gene: TRBV6-5; CDR3 protein: ASSFYSNQPQH
J gene: TRBJ2-6; V gene: TRBV28; CDR3 protein: ASSPTGAYSGANVLT
J gene: TRBJ2-3; V gene: TRBV27; CDR3 protein: ASSGLNKNTQY
J gene: TRBJ1-6; V gene: TRBV5-1; CDR3 protein: ASSFITGYNSPLH
J gene: TRBJ2-5; V gene: TRBV6-5; CDR3 protein: ASRTTGKETQY
J gene: TRBJ1-1; V gene: TRBV5-8; CDR3 protein: ASSLGHSQNTEAF
J gene: TRBJ1-6; V gene: TRBV7-2; CDR3 protein: ASSLTGALLNSPLH
J gene: TRBJ2-7; V gene: TRBV19; CDR3 protein: ASSIYWAYEQY
J gene: TRBJ2-1; V gene: TRBV5-5; CDR3 protein: ASSQASGNYNEQF
J gene: TRBJ2-1; V gene: TRBV5-5; CDR3 protein: ASSSFNTLGNEQF
J gene: TRBJ1-2; V gene: TRBV4-3; CDR3 protein: ASSQDFGDRGRSGYT
J gene: TRBJ2-3; V gene: TRBV5-1; CDR3 protein: ASSLVGSGLGADTQY
J gene: TRBJ2-3; V gene: TRBV7-3; CDR3 protein: ASSLTAPPTGGTDTQY
J gene: TRBJ2-7; V gene: TRBV6-5; CDR3 protein: ASTSTSSYEQY
J gene: TRBJ2-3; V gene: TRBV6-6; CDR3 protein: ASSYSIQPDTQY
J gene: TRBJ2-1; V gene: TRBV29-1; CDR3 protein: SVARKGGEQF
J gene: TRBJ1-6; V gene: TRBV6-5; CDR3 protein: ASRTYNSPLH
J gene: TRBJ2-3; V gene: TRBV6-5; CDR3 protein: ASKVFAGGSDTQY
J gene: TRBJ1-3; V gene: TRBV18; CDR3 protein: ASSPTASGNTIY
J gene: TRBJ1-6; V gene: TRBV5-1; CDR3 protein: ASSLELTGNSPLH
J gene: TRBJ1-6; V gene: TRBV7-6; CDR3 protein: ASSLRDRENSPLH
J gene: TRBJ2-2; V gene: TRBV7-2; CDR3 protein: ASSGGRNTGELF
J gene: TRBJ2-3; V gene: TRBV7-6; CDR3 protein: ASSTEDTQY